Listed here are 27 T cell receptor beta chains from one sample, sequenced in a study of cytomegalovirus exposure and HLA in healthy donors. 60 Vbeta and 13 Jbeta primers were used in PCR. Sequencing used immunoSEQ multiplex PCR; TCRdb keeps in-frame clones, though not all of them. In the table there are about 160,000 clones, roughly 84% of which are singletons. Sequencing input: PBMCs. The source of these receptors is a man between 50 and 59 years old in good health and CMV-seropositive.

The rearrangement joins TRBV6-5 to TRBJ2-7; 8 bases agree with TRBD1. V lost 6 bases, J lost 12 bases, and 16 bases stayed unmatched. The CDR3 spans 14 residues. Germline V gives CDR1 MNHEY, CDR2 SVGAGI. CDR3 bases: TGTGCCAGCAGATTTTCCCAGGGGGCCCACCGTACGTACTTC. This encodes CASRFSQGAHRTYF.

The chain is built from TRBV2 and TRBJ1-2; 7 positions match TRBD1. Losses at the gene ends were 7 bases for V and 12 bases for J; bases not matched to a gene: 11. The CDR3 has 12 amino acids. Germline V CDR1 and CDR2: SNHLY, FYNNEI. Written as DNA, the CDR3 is TGTGCCAGCACAGGGGGAGGACAGCCTGACACCTTC. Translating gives CASTGGGQPDTF.

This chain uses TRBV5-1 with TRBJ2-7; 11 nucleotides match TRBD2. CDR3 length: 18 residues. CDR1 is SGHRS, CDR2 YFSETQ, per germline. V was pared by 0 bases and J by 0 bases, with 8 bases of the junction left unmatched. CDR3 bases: TGCGCCAGCAGCTTGGAGACTAGCGGGGCGAGGGGCTCCTACGAGCAGTACTTC. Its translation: CASSLETSGARGSYEQYF. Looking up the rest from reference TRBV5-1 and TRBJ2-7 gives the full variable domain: KAGVTQTPRYLIKTRGQQVTLSCSPISGHRSVSWYQQTPGQGLQFLFEYFSETQRNKGNFPGRFSGRQFSNSRSEMNVSTLELGDSALYLCASSLETSGARGSYEQYFGPGTRLTVT.

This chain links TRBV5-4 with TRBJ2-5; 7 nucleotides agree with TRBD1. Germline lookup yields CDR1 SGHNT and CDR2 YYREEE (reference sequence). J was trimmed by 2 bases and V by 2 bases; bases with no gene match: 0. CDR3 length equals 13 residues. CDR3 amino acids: CASSFRGQETQYF. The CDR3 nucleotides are TGTGCCAGCAGCTTCAGGGGGCAAGAGACCCAGTACTTC.

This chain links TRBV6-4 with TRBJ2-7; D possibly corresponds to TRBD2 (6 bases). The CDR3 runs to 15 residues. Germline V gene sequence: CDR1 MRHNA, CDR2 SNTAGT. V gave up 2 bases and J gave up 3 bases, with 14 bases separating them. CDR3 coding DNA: TGTGCCAGCAGTGACGGGGGGAATTCAGTCTACGAGCAGTACTTC. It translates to CASSDGGNSVYEQYF.

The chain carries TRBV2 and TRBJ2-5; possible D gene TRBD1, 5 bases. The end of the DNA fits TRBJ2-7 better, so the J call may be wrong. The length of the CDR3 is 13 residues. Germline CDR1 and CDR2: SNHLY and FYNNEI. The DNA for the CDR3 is TGTGCCGGGCGGATTCAGGGATCTGGCGAGCAGTACTTC. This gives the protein CAGRIQGSGEQYF.

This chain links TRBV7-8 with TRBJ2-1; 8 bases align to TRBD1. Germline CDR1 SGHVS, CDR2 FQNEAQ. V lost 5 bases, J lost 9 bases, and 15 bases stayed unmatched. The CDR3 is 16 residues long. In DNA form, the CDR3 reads TGTGCCAGCAGCCAATTAGGGGGGCGACAGGGGAGTGAGCAGTTCTTC. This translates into CASSQLGGRQGSEQFF.

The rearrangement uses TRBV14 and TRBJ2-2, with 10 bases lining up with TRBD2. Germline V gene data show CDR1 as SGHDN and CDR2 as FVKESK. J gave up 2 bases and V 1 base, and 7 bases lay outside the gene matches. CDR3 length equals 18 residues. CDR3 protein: CASSQALGLAVNTGELFF. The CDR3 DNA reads TGTGCCAGCAGCCAAGCCCTCGGACTAGCGGTTAACACCGGGGAGCTGTTTTTT.

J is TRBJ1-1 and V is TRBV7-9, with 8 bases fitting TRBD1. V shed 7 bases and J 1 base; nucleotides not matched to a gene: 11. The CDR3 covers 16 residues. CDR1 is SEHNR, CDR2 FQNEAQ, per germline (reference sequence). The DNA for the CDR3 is TGTGCCAGCACCCCTAGACAGGGGTCAGGGAACACTGAAGCTTTCTTT. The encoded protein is CASTPRQGSGNTEAFF.

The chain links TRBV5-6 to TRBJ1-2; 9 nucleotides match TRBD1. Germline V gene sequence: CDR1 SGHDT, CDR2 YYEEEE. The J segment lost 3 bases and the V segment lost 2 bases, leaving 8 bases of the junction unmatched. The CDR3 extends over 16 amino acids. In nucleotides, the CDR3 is TGTGCCAGCAGCTTTTGGGGGACAGGGAAAGACTATGGCTACACCTTC. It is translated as CASSFWGTGKDYGYTF.

The CDR3 nucleotides read TGTGCCAGCCAGGACAGGGCTGTATCCTACGAGCAGTACTTC. This encodes CASQDRAVSYEQYF. This sequence joins TRBV11-1 and TRBJ2-7, with 8 positions matching TRBD1. V trimming: 8 bases; J trimming: 1 base; junction bases outside the gene matches: 7. This CDR3 spans 14 amino acids. Germline V gives CDR1 SGHAT, CDR2 FQDESV (reference sequence).

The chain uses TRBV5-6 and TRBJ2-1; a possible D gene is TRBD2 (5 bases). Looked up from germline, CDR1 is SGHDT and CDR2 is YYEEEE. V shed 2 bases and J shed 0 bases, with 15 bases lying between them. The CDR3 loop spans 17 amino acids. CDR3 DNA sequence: TGTGCCAGCAGCTTCCGGGCGGGTTCGAGCTCCTACAATGAGCAGTTCTTC. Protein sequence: CASSFRAGSSSYNEQFF.

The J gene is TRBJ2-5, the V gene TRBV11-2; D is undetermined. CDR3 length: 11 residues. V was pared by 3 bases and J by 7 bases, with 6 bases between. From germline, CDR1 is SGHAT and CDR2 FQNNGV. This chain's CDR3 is CASSFRGTQYF. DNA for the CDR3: TGTGCCAGCAGCTTTAGAGGGACCCAGTACTTC.

CDR3 coding DNA: TGTGCCAGCAGCACGTCTCGGGTCCGGGAAGGTGAAGCTTTCTTT. Encoded protein: CASSTSRVREGEAFF. The V gene is TRBV5-6, the J gene TRBJ1-1; no clear D. The CDR3 spans 15 residues. With 4 bases removed from V and 7 bases from J, the gap between germline ends came to 20 bases. Germline loops: CDR1 SGHDT, CDR2 YYEEEE.

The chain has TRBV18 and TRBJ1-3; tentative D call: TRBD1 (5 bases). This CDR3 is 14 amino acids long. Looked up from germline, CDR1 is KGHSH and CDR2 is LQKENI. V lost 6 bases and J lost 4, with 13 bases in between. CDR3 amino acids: CASSRYDRGNTIYF. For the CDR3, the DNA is TGTGCCAGCTCTCGCTACGACAGAGGAAACACCATATATTTT.

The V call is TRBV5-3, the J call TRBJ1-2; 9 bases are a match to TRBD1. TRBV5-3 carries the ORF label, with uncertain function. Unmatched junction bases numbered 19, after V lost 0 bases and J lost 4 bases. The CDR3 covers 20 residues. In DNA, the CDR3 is TGTGCCAGAAGCTTGGAGGTTCGGGGGACAGGGTTGTTCTTGGCCTATGGCTACACCTTC. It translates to CARSLEVRGTGLFLAYGYTF.

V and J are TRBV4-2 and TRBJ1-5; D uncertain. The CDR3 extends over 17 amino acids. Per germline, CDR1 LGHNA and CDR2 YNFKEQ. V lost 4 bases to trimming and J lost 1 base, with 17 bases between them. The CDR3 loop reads CASSRFEGMGSNQPQHF. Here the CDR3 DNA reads TGTGCCAGCAGCCGATTTGAGGGAATGGGGAGCAATCAGCCCCAGCATTTT.

In nucleotides, the CDR3 is TGTGCCAGCAGCAGCGGAAAAAACGGCGAGACCCAGTACTTC. Its protein is CASSSGKNGETQYF. The V and J genes are TRBV7-9 and TRBJ2-5; D is perhaps TRBD2 (5 bases). The germline V gene has CDR1 SEHNR and CDR2 FQNEAQ (reference sequence). The CDR3 extends over 14 amino acids. The V end lost 5 bases, the J end lost 5 bases, and 15 bases lay between the germline ends.

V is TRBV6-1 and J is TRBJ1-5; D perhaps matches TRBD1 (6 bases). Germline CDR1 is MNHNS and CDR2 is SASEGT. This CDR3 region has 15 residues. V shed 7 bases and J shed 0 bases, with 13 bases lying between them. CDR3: CASTDDRFSNQPQHF. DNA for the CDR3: TGTGCCAGCACCGACGACAGGTTTAGCAATCAGCCCCAGCATTTT.

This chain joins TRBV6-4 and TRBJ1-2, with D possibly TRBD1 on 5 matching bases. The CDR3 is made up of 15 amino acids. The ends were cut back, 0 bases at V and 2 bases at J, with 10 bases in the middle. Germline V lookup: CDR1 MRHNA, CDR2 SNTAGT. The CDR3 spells CASSDSPGKNYGYTF. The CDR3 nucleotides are TGTGCCAGCAGTGACTCCCCAGGGAAAAACTATGGCTACACCTTC.

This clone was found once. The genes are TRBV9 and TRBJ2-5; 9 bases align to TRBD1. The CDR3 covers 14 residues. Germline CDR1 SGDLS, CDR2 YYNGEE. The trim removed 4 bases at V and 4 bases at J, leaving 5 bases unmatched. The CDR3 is CASSSGQGGETQYF. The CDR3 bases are TGTGCCAGCAGCTCGGGACAGGGCGGAGAGACCCAGTACTTC. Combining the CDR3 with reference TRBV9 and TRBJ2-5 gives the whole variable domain DSGVTQTPKHLITATGQRVTLRCSPRSGDLSVYWYQQSLDQGLQFLIQYYNGEERAKGNILERFSAQQFPDLHSELNLSSLELGDSALYFCASSSGQGGETQYFGPGTRLLVL.

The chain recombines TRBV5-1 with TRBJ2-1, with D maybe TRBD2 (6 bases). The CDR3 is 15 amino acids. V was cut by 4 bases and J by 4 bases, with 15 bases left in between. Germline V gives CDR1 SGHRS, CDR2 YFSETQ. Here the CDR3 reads CASSQGGVGYNEQFF. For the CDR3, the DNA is TGCGCCAGCAGCCAGGGCGGGGTGGGTTACAATGAGCAGTTCTTC. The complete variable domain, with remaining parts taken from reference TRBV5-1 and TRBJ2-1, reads KAGVTQTPRYLIKTRGQQVTLSCSPISGHRSVSWYQQTPGQGLQFLFEYFSETQRNKGNFPGRFSGRQFSNSRSEMNVSTLELGDSALYLCASSQGGVGYNEQFFGPGTRLTVL.

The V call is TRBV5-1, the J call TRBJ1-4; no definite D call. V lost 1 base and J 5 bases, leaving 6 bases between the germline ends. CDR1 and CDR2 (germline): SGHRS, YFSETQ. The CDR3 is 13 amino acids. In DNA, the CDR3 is TGCGCCAGCAGCTTGAGCGGGAATGAAAAACTGTTTTTT. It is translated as CASSLSGNEKLFF.

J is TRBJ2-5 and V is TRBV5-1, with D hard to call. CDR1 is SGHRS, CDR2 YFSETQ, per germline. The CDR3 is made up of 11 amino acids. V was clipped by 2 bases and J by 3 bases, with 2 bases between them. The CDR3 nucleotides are TGCGCCAGCAGCTTCGAAGAGACCCAGTACTTC. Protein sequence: CASSFEETQYF. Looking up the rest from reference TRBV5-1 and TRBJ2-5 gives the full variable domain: KAGVTQTPRYLIKTRGQQVTLSCSPISGHRSVSWYQQTPGQGLQFLFEYFSETQRNKGNFPGRFSGRQFSNSRSEMNVSTLELGDSALYLCASSFEETQYFGPGTRLLVL.

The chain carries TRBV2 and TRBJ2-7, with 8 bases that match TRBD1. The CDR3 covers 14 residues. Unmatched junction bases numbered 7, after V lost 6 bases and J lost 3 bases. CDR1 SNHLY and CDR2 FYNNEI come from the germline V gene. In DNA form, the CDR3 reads TGTGCCAGCAGCATAGACAGGGGCCTCTACGAGCAGTACTTC. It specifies CASSIDRGLYEQYF.

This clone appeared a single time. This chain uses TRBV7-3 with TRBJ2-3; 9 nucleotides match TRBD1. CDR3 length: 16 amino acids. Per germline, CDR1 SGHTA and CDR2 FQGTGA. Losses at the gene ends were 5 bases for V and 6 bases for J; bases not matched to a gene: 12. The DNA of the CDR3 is TGTGCCAGCAGCCCCTCCGGGACCACAGGGGGCGATACGCAGTATTTT. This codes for CASSPSGTTGGDTQYF.

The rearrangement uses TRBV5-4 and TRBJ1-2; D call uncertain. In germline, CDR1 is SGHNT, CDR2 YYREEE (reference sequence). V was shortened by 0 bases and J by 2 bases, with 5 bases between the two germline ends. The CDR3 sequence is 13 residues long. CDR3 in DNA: TGTGCCAGCAGCTTGGTCGGGAACTATGGCTACACCTTC. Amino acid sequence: CASSLVGNYGYTF.